Each of the 15 T cell receptor beta chains below was sequenced from the same sample in a study of beta chain features in type 1 diabetes. The study's findings and limits: People with Type 1 diabetes carried modestly yet significantly shorter TCRB CDR3s in all four CD4+ subsets.

For these TCRs, the target antigens are not known. Since all of the isolated RNA was reverse transcribed, expressed TCRB transcripts were what got sequenced. TCRdb keeps only in-frame clones here, not all; method: immunoSEQ multiplex PCR. The sample has a few hundred thousand clones, about 13% seen once. Sequencing used naive CD4+ T cells from blood. Receptors were obtained from a woman aged 18-29 years with type 1 diabetes.

The genes are TRBV27 and TRBJ2-1; TRBD1 aligns across 10 bases. CDR3 length equals 16 residues. CDR1 is MNHEY and CDR2 is SMNVEV in the germline V gene (reference sequence). The ends lost 5 bases at V and 6 bases at J; junction bases unmatched: 10. The chain's CDR3 is CASSPSTGTGANEQFF. CDR3 in DNA: TGTGCCAGCAGTCCCTCGACCGGGACAGGGGCCAATGAGCAGTTCTTC.

In DNA form, the CDR3 reads TGTGCCAGCAGCCCATTAGGTACGGGACTAGCGGGATCGGCGAATGAGCAGTTCTTC. This translates into CASSPLGTGLAGSANEQFF. V and J are TRBV7-2 and TRBJ2-1; 13 positions match TRBD2. CDR3 length: 19 residues. V gave up 5 bases and J gave up 7 bases; unmatched junction bases: 17. The germline CDR1 and CDR2 sequences are SGHTA and FQGNSA.

This clone was counted between two and nine times. The rearrangement joins TRBV10-3 to TRBJ2-5; 7 nucleotides match TRBD1. Germline V lookup: CDR1 ENHRY, CDR2 SYGVKD. Trimming took 6 bases from V and 2 from J; bases not matched to a gene: 6. The CDR3 consists of 14 residues. The CDR3 region has the DNA TGTGCCATCAGGGCAGGGACAGCTCAAGAGACCCAGTACTTC. Encoded protein: CAIRAGTAQETQYF.

The gene calls are TRBV7-9 and TRBJ2-7; D possibly corresponds to TRBD2 (6 bases). This CDR3 contains 15 residues. Between the trimmed V and J ends, which lost 5 bases and 3 bases, there was a span of 17 bases. Germline assignment: CDR1 SEHNR and CDR2 FQNEAQ (reference sequence). As DNA, the CDR3 is TGTGCCAGCAGCCATCTTGGGGGGACCGACTACGAGCAGTACTTC. Amino acids: CASSHLGGTDYEQYF.

This chain uses TRBV10-3 with TRBJ2-1; TRBD2 aligns across 12 bases. V shed 5 bases and J 6 bases; nucleotides not matched to a gene: 20. Germline CDR1 and CDR2: ENHRY and SYGVKD. The CDR3 length is 20 residues. The CDR3 sequence: CAISSFPGLAGQGTGNEQFF. In nucleotides, the CDR3 is TGTGCCATCAGTTCCTTTCCGGGACTAGCGGGCCAGGGCACGGGCAATGAGCAGTTCTTC.

The chain couples TRBV4-2 to TRBJ2-7, with TRBD2 identical over 7 bases. CDR3 size: 14 residues. J gave up 2 bases and V 0 bases, and 1 base lay outside the gene matches. Germline loops: CDR1 LGHNA, CDR2 YNFKEQ. CDR3 in amino acids: CASSQDLAAYEQYF. The CDR3 DNA reads as TGTGCCAGCAGCCAAGATCTAGCGGCCTACGAGCAGTACTTC.

This clone came up many times. The chain links TRBV9 to TRBJ2-1; TRBD2 agrees at 8 bases. The CDR3 spans 13 residues. Germline V lookup: CDR1 SGDLS, CDR2 YYNGEE. J was trimmed by 6 bases and V by 6 bases; bases with no gene match: 5. Here the CDR3 reads CASKRLASNEQFF. As DNA, the CDR3 is TGTGCCAGCAAGCGACTAGCGAGCAATGAGCAGTTCTTC. Variable domain in full (rest from reference TRBV9 and TRBJ2-1): DSGVTQTPKHLITATGQRVTLRCSPRSGDLSVYWYQQSLDQGLQFLIQYYNGEERAKGNILERFSAQQFPDLHSELNLSSLELGDSALYFCASKRLASNEQFFGPGTRLTVL.

The sample holds a few counts of this clone. The J gene is TRBJ2-6, the V gene TRBV7-3; D might be TRBD1 (5 bases). This CDR3 is 15 amino acids long. Looked up from germline, CDR1 is SGHTA and CDR2 is FQGTGA. The ends were cut back, 5 bases at V and 2 bases at J, with 10 bases in the middle. CDR3 region: CASSPQAAGANVLTF. CDR3 DNA sequence: TGTGCCAGCAGCCCACAGGCAGCTGGGGCCAACGTCCTGACTTTC.

Only a few counts were recorded for this clone. Other DNA sequences in the sample encode the same CDR3. This chain links TRBV20-1 with TRBJ2-1; D remains ambiguous. This CDR3 is built from 11 residues. Per the germline V gene, CDR1 is DFQATT and CDR2 is SNEGSKA (reference sequence). V dropped 3 bases and J dropped 6 bases, with 6 bases sitting between them. CDR3 coding DNA: TGCAGTGCTAGGGCTGGCAATGAGCAGTTCTTC. Translation: CSARAGNEQFF.

J is TRBJ2-3 and V is TRBV2; D unclear. The germline V gene has CDR1 SNHLY and CDR2 FYNNEI. Trimming left V 3 bases short and J 6 bases short, with 13 bases between. The length of the CDR3 is 14 residues. CDR3 nucleotides: TGTGCCAGCAGTGACAAAAGTGGTGCGGATACGCAGTATTTT. Translating it yields CASSDKSGADTQYF.

The sample holds a few counts of this clone. The chain has TRBV30 and TRBJ2-1, with unresolved D. Trimming pared 5 bases from V and 5 bases from J, leaving 16 bases between. CDR1 is GTSNPN, CDR2 SVGIG, per germline (reference sequence). This CDR3 region has 14 residues. The CDR3 protein is CAWFIALEDNEQFF. The CDR3 DNA reads as TGTGCCTGGTTTATTGCGCTAGAAGACAATGAGCAGTTCTTC.

The CDR3 reads CASSPTGVGYGYTF. The DNA for the CDR3 is TGTGCCAGCAGCCCGACAGGGGTCGGCTATGGCTACACCTTC. The J gene is TRBJ1-2, the V gene TRBV28; 8 bases match TRBD1. This CDR3 is built from 14 residues. Unmatched junction bases numbered 7, after V lost 6 bases and J lost 4 bases. CDR1 MDHEN and CDR2 SYDVKM come from the germline V gene.

This clone has just a few counts. V is TRBV15 and J is TRBJ2-3; 15 bases match TRBD2. V gave up 6 bases and J gave up 5 bases; unmatched junction bases: 6. The germline V gene encodes CDR1 LNHNV and CDR2 YYDKDF (reference sequence). This CDR3 is built from 16 residues. The CDR3 region is CATSGRTSGRGDTQYF. In DNA, the CDR3 is TGTGCCACCAGTGGAAGGACTAGCGGGAGGGGAGATACGCAGTATTTT.

The chain recombines TRBV30 with TRBJ1-1, with no clear D. Per the germline V gene, CDR1 is GTSNPN and CDR2 is SVGIG (reference sequence). Trimming took 1 base from V and 0 from J, leaving 6 bases between them. The CDR3 has 13 amino acids. In DNA form, the CDR3 reads TGTGCCTGGAGTGAACAGATGAACACTGAAGCTTTCTTT. It specifies CAWSEQMNTEAFF.

This clone was detected only a few times. This CDR3 is CASSYSLRYSNQPQHF. The CDR3 DNA sequence: TGTGCCAGCAGTTACTCACTCAGGTATAGCAATCAGCCCCAGCATTTT. The chain has TRBV6-6 and TRBJ1-5; D gene unclear. Trimming cost V 0 bases and J 0 bases, with 9 bases left between them. CDR1 MNHNY and CDR2 SVGAGI come from the germline V gene (reference sequence). The length of the CDR3 is 16 residues.